These 21 T cell receptor beta chains came from one sample sequenced in a study of graft-versus-host responses after intestinal transplantation. Irradiated, violet-dye-labeled stimulator cells, around 200,000 in number, were plated with around 200,000 CFSE-labeled responder cells. Generated by immunoSEQ multiplex PCR, the TCRdb table keeps only in-frame clones and is missing some. The data hold some 22,000 clones, with approximately 40% observed a single time. Sequenced here: alloreactive CD8+ T cells from a mixed lymphocyte reaction culture, sampled before intestinal transplant. Indicated subset: CFSE-low proliferating T cells sorted from roughly six-day pre-transplant mixed lymphocyte reaction (GvH or HvG direction). Source of these receptors: a human patient who received an intestinal transplant.

The gene calls are TRBV19 and TRBJ2-7; no firm D call. The CDR3 is 15 amino acids. Looked up from germline, CDR1 is LNHDA and CDR2 is SQIVND (reference sequence). Trimming took 3 bases from V and 0 from J, leaving 12 bases between them. CDR3 sequence (DNA): TGTGCCAGTAGTATCGGGCTTTCTCCCTCCTACGAGCAGTACTTC. Protein product: CASSIGLSPSYEQYF.

The chain joins TRBV20-1 to TRBJ1-2; D is uncertain. This CDR3 is 9 amino acids long. Trimming cost V 6 bases and J 2 bases, with 1 base left between them. Per the germline V gene, CDR1 is DFQATT and CDR2 is SNEGSKA (reference sequence). CDR3 protein: CSANYGYTF. As DNA, the CDR3 is TGCAGTGCCAACTATGGCTACACCTTC.

The chain is built from TRBV6-6 and TRBJ1-1, with 9 bases aligning to TRBD1. Germline V gene data show CDR1 as MNHNY and CDR2 as SVGAGI (reference sequence). The CDR3 is 14 amino acids. The trim removed 5 bases at V and 3 bases at J, leaving 4 bases unmatched. The DNA of the CDR3 is TGTGCCAGCAGTGGTTACAGGGGGCACACTGAAGCTTTCTTT. This encodes CASSGYRGHTEAFF.

V is TRBV7-6 and J is TRBJ2-1, with 9 bases that match TRBD2. Trimming at V came to 2 bases and at J to 10 bases, leaving 3 bases not matched to a gene. CDR1 and CDR2 from the germline V gene are SGHVS and FNYEAQ. The CDR3 runs 13 residues. The chain's CDR3 is CASSLPLAGEQFF. The CDR3 DNA is TGTGCCAGCAGCTTACCACTAGCGGGCGAGCAGTTCTTC.

The chain has TRBV6-1 and TRBJ1-6; TRBD1 matches 10 bases. This CDR3 has 14 residues. In germline, CDR1 is MNHNS, CDR2 SASEGT. Germline trimming cut 8 bases from V and 8 bases from J; bases unmatched to any gene: 6. As DNA, the CDR3 is TGTGCCAGCCACGACAGGGGGCCTGATTCACCCCTCCACTTT. It is translated as CASHDRGPDSPLHF.

The CDR3 DNA reads TGTGCCAGCAGGGACAGGGCTAAAGAGACCCAGTACTTC. It yields the protein CASRDRAKETQYF. This rearrangement joins TRBV2 to TRBJ2-5; 8 bases map to TRBD1. V was pared by 6 bases and J by 3 bases, with 3 bases of the junction left unmatched. The germline CDR1 and CDR2 sequences are SNHLY and FYNNEI. CDR3 size: 13 residues.

V and J are TRBV28 and TRBJ2-7; D may match TRBD1 or TRBD2 (5 bases each). The V gene lost 3 bases and the J gene lost 1 base, with 13 bases spanning the gap. There are 15 residues in the CDR3. CDR1 and CDR2 from the germline V gene are MDHEN and SYDVKM. The CDR3 DNA sequence: TGTGCCAGCAGTTTGGGGGTCCTAAAATCCTACGAGCAGTACTTC. Protein product: CASSLGVLKSYEQYF. The full variable domain, with the rest looked up from reference TRBV28 and TRBJ2-7, is DVKVTQSSRYLVKRTGEKVFLECVQDMDHENMFWYRQDPGLGLRLIYFSYDVKMKEKGDIPEGYSVSREKKERFSLILESASTNQTSMYLCASSLGVLKSYEQYFGPGTRLTVT.

This clone is judged medium-sized (0.01 to 0.1%). The rearrangement uses TRBV25-1 and TRBJ1-4, with 8 bases lining up with TRBD1. The V and J ends lost 6 bases and 5 bases, in that order; junction bases with no gene match: 8. Germline V gene sequence: CDR1 MGHDK, CDR2 SYGVNS. The CDR3 sequence is 15 residues long. The CDR3, as DNA: TGTGCCAGCAGCCCCACAGGGGGTCCAAATGAAAAACTGTTTTTT. It codes for CASSPTGGPNEKLFF.

This chain uses TRBV5-6 with TRBJ1-2, with 7 bases lining up with TRBD1. The trim removed 4 bases at V and 7 bases at J, leaving 7 bases unmatched. Germline loops: CDR1 SGHDT, CDR2 YYEEEE. This CDR3 has 13 residues. In DNA form, the CDR3 reads TGTGCCAGCAGCCAGACAGGGCGTAGTGGCTACACCTTC. The encoded protein is CASSQTGRSGYTF.

This clone was seen a handful of times. This chain links TRBV7-2 with TRBJ1-1; D is undetermined. This CDR3 has 13 residues. V shed 1 base and J shed 0 bases, with 3 bases lying between them. Per the germline V gene, CDR1 is SGHTA and CDR2 is FQGNSA. CDR3 sequence: CASSLDLNTEAFF. CDR3 in DNA: TGTGCCAGCAGCTTAGATTTGAACACTGAAGCTTTCTTT.

The V call is TRBV28, the J call TRBJ2-1, with D perhaps given as TRBD1 or TRBD2 (5 bases each). Looked up from germline, CDR1 is MDHEN and CDR2 is SYDVKM. Between the trimmed V and J ends, which lost 1 base and 2 bases, there was a span of 6 bases. The CDR3 has 14 amino acids. CDR3 bases: TGTGCCAGCAGTTTATCGGGACCCTACAATGAGCAGTTCTTC. Protein product: CASSLSGPYNEQFF. Full variable domain (rest looked up from reference TRBV28 and TRBJ2-1): DVKVTQSSRYLVKRTGEKVFLECVQDMDHENMFWYRQDPGLGLRLIYFSYDVKMKEKGDIPEGYSVSREKKERFSLILESASTNQTSMYLCASSLSGPYNEQFFGPGTRLTVL.

This clone has just a few counts. The V and J genes are TRBV6-9 and TRBJ1-5; 8 positions match TRBD1. CDR1 and CDR2 from the germline V gene are MNHGY and SVAAGI. The CDR3 runs 14 residues. Losses at the gene ends were 6 bases for V and 2 bases for J; bases not matched to a gene: 3. The CDR3 region has the DNA TGTGCCAGCAGGCCGACAGGGGGCAATCAGCCCCAGCATTTT. Its protein product is CASRPTGGNQPQHF.

The rearrangement joins TRBV11-2 to TRBJ2-1; D is uncertain. The CDR3 consists of 16 residues. Germline assignment: CDR1 SGHAT and CDR2 FQNNGV. The V gene lost 1 base and the J gene lost 3 bases, with 13 bases spanning the gap. The CDR3 here is CASSLGPSTGYNEQFF. The CDR3 DNA sequence: TGTGCCAGCAGCTTAGGCCCATCGACTGGCTACAATGAGCAGTTCTTC.

Only a few counts were recorded for this clone. CDR3 sequence: CASSFTQTGWTFF. DNA for the CDR3: TGTGCCAGCAGCTTTACCCAAACAGGGTGGACTTTCTTT. V gene TRBV11-2 combines with J gene TRBJ1-1, with D perhaps matching TRBD1 (6 bases). The CDR3 spans 13 residues. Germline CDR1 and CDR2: SGHAT and FQNNGV. V shed 3 bases and J shed 12 bases, with 17 bases lying between them.

This clone was detected only a few times. The chain links TRBV4-1 to TRBJ2-1; TRBD2 agrees at 13 bases. Germline V gene sequence: CDR1 MGHRA, CDR2 YSYEKL. This CDR3 is 16 amino acids long. The J segment lost 8 bases and the V segment lost 2 bases, leaving 6 bases of the junction unmatched. The CDR3, as DNA: TGCGCCAGCAGCCAACTGGGGACTAGCGGGATCGATGAGCAGTTCTTC. The encoded protein is CASSQLGTSGIDEQFF.

The rearrangement uses TRBV6-1 and TRBJ1-3; unclear D gene. Germline V CDR1 and CDR2: MNHNS, SASEGT. V lost 1 base and J 0 bases, leaving 7 bases between the germline ends. The CDR3 runs 15 residues. CDR3 in DNA: TGTGCCAGCAGTGAAGTGAGTTACTCTGGAAACACCATATATTTT. Protein sequence: CASSEVSYSGNTIYF.

There are a few counts of this clone. The chain links TRBV6-5 to TRBJ2-2; D not resolved. The CDR3 has 15 residues. V lost 6 bases and J 4 bases, leaving 15 bases between the germline ends. Germline V lookup: CDR1 MNHEY, CDR2 SVGAGI. Written as DNA, the CDR3 is TGTGCCAGCAGGAGCACCCTTTTCGGCACCGGGGAGCTGTTTTTT. Protein product: CASRSTLFGTGELFF.

The rearrangement links TRBV20-1 to TRBJ2-7; D is unresolved. CDR3 length: 11 amino acids. Germline V gives CDR1 DFQATT, CDR2 SNEGSKA (reference sequence). The V and J ends lost 0 bases and 5 bases respectively, with 5 bases between them. CDR3 sequence reads: CSARDLNEQYF. CDR3 nucleotide sequence: TGCAGTGCTAGAGATTTGAACGAGCAGTACTTC.

The chain uses TRBV10-2 and TRBJ2-2, with D unresolved. The CDR3 is made up of 13 amino acids. From germline, CDR1 is WSHSY and CDR2 SAAADI. V was pared by 7 bases and J by 2 bases, with 8 bases between. CDR3: CASIRQNTGELFF. The CDR3 region has the DNA TGCGCCAGCATCAGACAAAACACCGGGGAGCTGTTTTTT.

The rearrangement uses TRBV5-5 and TRBJ2-7, with D perhaps TRBD2 (6 bases). The CDR3 contains 14 residues. Trimming stripped 0 bases from V and 0 bases from J, with 7 bases between. CDR1 and CDR2 (germline): SGHKS, YYEKEE (reference sequence). Here the CDR3 DNA reads TGTGCCAGCAGCTTGGTGGGGGGCTCCTACGAGCAGTACTTC. It codes for CASSLVGGSYEQYF.

This clone was picked up a small number of times. The chain links TRBV7-6 to TRBJ1-1; possible D gene TRBD1, 6 bases. The CDR3 contains 16 residues. Germline loops: CDR1 SGHVS, CDR2 FNYEAQ. V lost 2 bases to trimming and J lost 3 bases, with 16 bases between them. CDR3 bases: TGTGCCAGCAGCTTATCTCAAACAGGGAGAGACACTGAAGCTTTCTTT. Translated, it gives CASSLSQTGRDTEAFF.